One TCR beta chain is described in this entry. The time point is: sample taken at primary tumor resection. The study sequenced unsorted whole RNA from tumor, nontumor lung or frozen PBMC. TCRdb called the 5' RACE reads again in MiXCR, with one record for every CDR3 protein. The profile covers about 85,000 distinct CDR3 sequences, with approximately 18% appearing a single time and about 6.6% taken by the ten largest. The data stem from a study of spatial heterogeneity in lung cancer. The ends were cut back, 4 bases at V and 13 bases at J, with 18 bases in the middle. This CDR3 comprises 13 residues. Germline V lookup: CDR1 SGHTA, CDR2 FQGNSA.

The receptor comes from a male donor with early-stage non-small cell lung cancer. This specimen consisted of PBMCs, obtained at surgery. The J gene is TRBJ2-3, the V gene TRBV7-2; D gene ambiguous. CDR3 sequence reads: CASSSSFAFTEYF. DNA for the CDR3: TGTGCCAGCAGCTCGTCTTTTGCTTTTACTGAGTATTTT.